This TCR beta chain was retrieved from a study of a mutant IDH1 vaccine in newly diagnosed glioma (dated by TCRdb to 2020 to 2023). The study in broad terms: In the chemotherapy-containing groups, vaccination started alongside temozolomide cycles, whereas in patients who had radiotherapy alone it started 4-6 weeks after radiotherapy. Of the roughly 32 patients who were treated, approximately 62% were male and roughly 38% were female, and the mean age was around 40 years. Prior to enrollment, standard therapy consisting of radiotherapy alone, temozolomide alone, or radiochemotherapy with temozolomide had been administered to patients, with the combination being received by most patients. The week-35 safety follow-up was designated visit V12, and the week-47 end of study was designated visit V13. Six visits were used for peripheral blood collection: V03 (baseline), V05, V07, V10, V12 and V13. Longitudinal TCRB deep sequencing was performed for fewer than 30 treated patients wherever samples were available for exploratory analyses.

As concerns this clone: Its target antigen remains unknown. No base quality information exists; no much larger clone differs at one position.

The meaning of the sample's time point label: week 35, safety follow-up. Each vaccine dose, consisting of 300 ug of a 20-mer mutant IDH1 peptide in Montanide, was administered subcutaneously with topical imiquimod. Eight vaccinations were administered to patients in weeks 1, 3, 5, 7, 11, 15, 19 and 23, corresponding to visits V03 through V10. All donors had newly diagnosed IDH1-mutant astrocytomas of WHO grade 3 or 4 that showed loss of nuclear ATRX. The samples were drawn from NOA16, a multicentre, single-arm, open-label phase I trial in Germany that tested a mutant IDH1 peptide vaccine in humans for the first time. The DNeasy Blood and Tissue Kit was used to extract genomic DNA from EDTA blood for TCRB sequencing. Findings and caveats that apply to the study as a whole: The authors noted that analyses of patient blood samples could not be reproduced because of sample limitations. Immune responses induced by the vaccine were seen in roughly 92% of patients across multiple MHC alleles. PBMC samples for TCRB deep sequencing were selected based on availability. No apparent relationship was observed between pseudoprogression and alterations in the top peripheral T cell clonotypes detected by TCRB sequencing.

According to the germline V gene, CDR1 reads SGHVS and CDR2 reads FQNEAQ. A distance of 15 bases separates the germline ends of V and J, which lose 7 bases and 2 bases respectively. Spanning cysteine to phenylalanine, the CDR3 consists of 14 amino acids. The sequence is cut down to CDR3 DNA, 42 bases in frame from base 1. Libraries were prepared through the immunoSEQ multiplex PCR assay. Rearranged TCR beta chain sequences were amplified with the hsTCRB Kit following the manufacturer's protocol. An Illumina MiSeq was used to sequence the TCRB libraries. The authors' analysis ran thus. The proprietary platform of the kit vendor was used for demultiplexing, trimming and gene mapping. TCRdb provides this immuneACCESS table in a form limited to in-frame rearrangements. Some clones are lacking; in checked studies, under half of them reflect an unresolved V gene, and why the rest are absent is not known. D and trimming come from the DNA, and the V and J calls and clone size come from that table. This sample comprises about 46,000 clones, about 92% of them detected only once. The ten largest make up approximately 2.5% of the sample.

The source of this sequence is a man in his fifties with glioma. The sample here was PBMCs, taken from a glioma patient whose treatment included an IDH1 peptide vaccine. The chain employs TRBV7-8 and TRBJ2-7, with no D gene named confidently. The bases read TGTGCCAGCACCCGAGAAAGGGTCGCCTACGAGCAGTACTTC. Translated, this gives CASTRERVAYEQYF.